This TCR beta chain was identified in a study of CD8 T cells in Susac syndrome. The V gene's germline CDR1 is SGHDT and CDR2 YYEEEE. Unmatched junction bases numbered 1, after V lost 2 bases and J lost 4 bases. The CDR3 has 13 amino acids. RNA was extracted with the RNeasy kit, and a quantity of 0.5 to 1 ug was reverse transcribed using random hexamers. Multiplex immunoSEQ PCR targeted 54 Vbeta and 13 Jbeta TCR beta segments. TCRdb redid the calling of the immunoSEQ multiplex PCR reads with MiXCR, one entry per CDR3 protein. The sample records around 270,000 distinct CDR3 sequences, about 82% being singletons.

Sequencing input: CD8+ T cells from PBMCs. V and J are TRBV5-6 and TRBJ2-3; 7 bases line up with TRBD1. The TCR was taken from a human donor with multiple sclerosis. CDR3 DNA sequence: TGTGCCAGCAGCTTCACAGGGGCAGATACGCAGTATTTT. It encodes CASSFTGADTQYF.